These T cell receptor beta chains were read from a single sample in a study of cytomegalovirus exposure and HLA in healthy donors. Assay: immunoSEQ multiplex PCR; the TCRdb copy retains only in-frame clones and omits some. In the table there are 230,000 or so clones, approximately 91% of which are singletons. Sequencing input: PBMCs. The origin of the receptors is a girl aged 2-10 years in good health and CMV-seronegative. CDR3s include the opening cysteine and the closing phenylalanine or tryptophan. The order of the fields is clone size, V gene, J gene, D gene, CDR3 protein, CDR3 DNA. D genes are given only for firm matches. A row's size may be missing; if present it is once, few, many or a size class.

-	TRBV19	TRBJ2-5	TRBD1	CASSIGGQGIQETQYF	TGTGCCAGTAGTATCGGCGGACAGGGAATCCAAGAGACCCAGTACTTC
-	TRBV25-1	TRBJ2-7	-	CASSEYGQGGREQYF	TGTGCCAGCAGTGAATATGGTCAGGGAGGAAGGGAGCAGTACTTC
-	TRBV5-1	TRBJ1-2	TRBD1	CASAPGQALYGYTF	TGCGCCAGCGCACCGGGACAGGCGCTCTATGGCTACACCTTC
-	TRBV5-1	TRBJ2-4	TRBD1	CASSLDRGLGIQYF	TGCGCCAGCAGCTTGGACAGGGGGTTAGGCATTCAGTACTTC
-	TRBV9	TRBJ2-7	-	CASSVEDNYEQYF	TGTGCCAGCAGCGTAGAAGACAACTACGAGCAGTACTTC
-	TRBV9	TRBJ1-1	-	CASSPTGMNTEAFF	TGTGCCAGCAGCCCGACGGGGATGAACACTGAAGCTTTCTTT
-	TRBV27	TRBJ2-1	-	CATGYNEQFF	TGTGCCACGGGTTACAATGAGCAGTTCTTC
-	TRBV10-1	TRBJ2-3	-	CASRPTADTDTQYF	TGCGCCAGCCGCCCTACAGCGGACACAGATACGCAGTATTTT
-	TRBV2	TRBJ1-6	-	CASSELEANFKSPLHF	TGTGCCAGCAGTGAATTAGAAGCGAACTTTAAATCACCCCTCCACTTT
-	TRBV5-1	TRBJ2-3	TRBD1	CASSLGQGTGDTQYF	TGCGCCAGCAGCTTGGGACAGGGGACCGGAGATACGCAGTATTTT
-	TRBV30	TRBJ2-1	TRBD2	CAWSPPGGGQFF	TGTGCCTGGAGTCCCCCTGGCGGGGGGCAGTTCTTC
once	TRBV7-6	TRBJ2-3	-	CASSSTDTQYF	TGTGCCAGCAGCTCGACAGATACGCAGTATTTT
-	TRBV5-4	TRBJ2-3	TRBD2	CASPGTSGSFKTDTQYF	TGTGCCAGCCCCGGGACTAGCGGGAGCTTTAAGACAGATACGCAGTATTTT
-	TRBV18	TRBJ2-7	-	CASSRTGGPTYEQYF	TGTGCCAGCTCACGGACCGGAGGGCCCACCTACGAGCAGTACTTC
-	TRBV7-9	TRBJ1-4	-	CASSFTWGRDEKLFF	TGTGCCAGCAGCTTCACCTGGGGGCGCGATGAAAAACTGTTTTTT
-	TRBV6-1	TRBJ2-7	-	CASNIVLVNGEQYF	TGTGCCAGCAATATCGTTCTAGTGAACGGCGAGCAGTACTTC
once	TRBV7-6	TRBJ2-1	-	CASSTWDSSSYNEQFF	TGTGCCAGCAGCACATGGGACTCCAGCTCCTACAATGAGCAGTTCTTC
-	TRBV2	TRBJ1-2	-	CASSDATGLNYGYTF	TGTGCCAGCAGTGACGCTACAGGGTTAAACTATGGCTACACCTTC
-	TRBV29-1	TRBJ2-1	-	CSVWTEVNEQFF	TGCAGCGTGTGGACGGAGGTCAATGAGCAGTTCTTC
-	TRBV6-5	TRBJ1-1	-	CASSHAGGTEAFF	TGTGCCAGCAGCCACGCTGGAGGTACTGAAGCTTTCTTT
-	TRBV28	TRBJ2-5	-	CASSFGYRETQYF	TGTGCCAGCAGTTTCGGATACAGGGAGACCCAGTACTTC
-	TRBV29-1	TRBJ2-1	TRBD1	CSVEDRQGAQRNEQFF	TGCAGCGTTGAAGATAGACAGGGGGCGCAAAGGAATGAGCAGTTCTTC
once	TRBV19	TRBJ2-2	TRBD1	CASSRTGNTGELFF	TGTGCCAGTAGTAGGACAGGGAACACCGGGGAGCTGTTTTTT
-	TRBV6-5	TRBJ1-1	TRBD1	CASSATGRSFF	TGTGCCAGCAGCGCGACAGGGCGGTCTTTCTTT
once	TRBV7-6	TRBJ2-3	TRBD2	CASSLGASGYTDTQYF	TGTGCCAGCAGCTTAGGGGCTAGCGGGTACACAGATACGCAGTATTTT
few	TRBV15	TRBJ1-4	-	CATSRDGSSGIAGNEKLFF	TGTGCCACCAGCAGAGATGGAAGTAGCGGAATTGCGGGTAATGAAAAACTGTTTTTT
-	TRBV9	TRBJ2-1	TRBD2	CASSVASGGADEQFF	TGTGCCAGCAGCGTAGCCAGCGGGGGGGCCGATGAGCAGTTCTTC
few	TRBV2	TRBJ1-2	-	CASIIRKGMGPNYGYTF	TGTGCCAGCATCATTAGGAAGGGGATGGGGCCAAACTATGGCTACACCTTC
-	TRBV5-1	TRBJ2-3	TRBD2	CASSLGTTTDTQYF	TGCGCCAGCAGCTTAGGGACTACGACAGATACGCAGTATTTT
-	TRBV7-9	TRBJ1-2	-	CASTISGVTDYYGYTF	TGTGCCAGCACCATATCGGGGGTAACGGACTACTATGGCTACACCTTC
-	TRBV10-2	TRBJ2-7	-	CASRGHSEQYF	TGCGCCAGCAGGGGACATTCCGAGCAGTACTTC
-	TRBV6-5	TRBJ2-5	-	CASRLNWAQYF	TGTGCCTCGCGGTTGAATTGGGCCCAGTACTTC
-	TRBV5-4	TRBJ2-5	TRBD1	CASSLVGQGLQETQYF	TGTGCCAGCAGCTTGGTGGGACAGGGGTTACAAGAGACCCAGTACTTC
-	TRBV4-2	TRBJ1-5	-	CASSQGEGDQPQHF	TGTGCCAGCAGCCAGGGGGAGGGCGATCAGCCCCAGCATTTT
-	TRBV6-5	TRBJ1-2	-	CASSYSTGNYGYTF	TGTGCCAGCAGTTACTCTACAGGGAACTATGGCTACACCTTC
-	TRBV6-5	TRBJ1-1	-	CASSELGRNTEAFF	TGTGCCAGCAGTGAATTGGGGAGAAACACTGAAGCTTTCTTT
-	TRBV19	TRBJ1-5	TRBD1	CASSIETGASNQPQHF	TGTGCCAGTAGTATTGAGACAGGGGCTAGCAATCAGCCCCAGCATTTT
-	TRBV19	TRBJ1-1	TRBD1	CASSIWDRGPEAFF	TGTGCCAGTAGTATATGGGACAGGGGACCTGAAGCTTTCTTT
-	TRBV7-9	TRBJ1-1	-	CASSLKQGLAGAFF	TGTGCCAGCAGCTTAAAACAGGGTCTGGCCGGGGCTTTCTTT
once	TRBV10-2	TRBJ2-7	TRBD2	CAIGGGEQYF	TGCGCCATTGGGGGGGGCGAGCAGTACTTC
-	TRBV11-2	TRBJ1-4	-	CASSRDEKLFF	TGTGCCAGCAGCCGGGATGAAAAACTGTTTTTT
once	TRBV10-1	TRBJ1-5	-	CASSRGNQPQHF	TGCGCCAGCAGTCGGGGCAATCAGCCCCAGCATTTT
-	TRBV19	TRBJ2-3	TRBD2	CASARLAGGPDTQYF	TGTGCCAGTGCCAGACTAGCGGGAGGGCCGGATACGCAGTATTTT
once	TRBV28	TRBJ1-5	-	CASSSPLASDNQPQHF	TGTGCCAGCAGTTCTCCCTTAGCATCCGACAATCAGCCCCAGCATTTT
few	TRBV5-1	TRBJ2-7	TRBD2	CASSFAGGTYEQYF	TGCGCCAGCAGCTTCGCGGGGGGCACCTACGAGCAGTACTTC
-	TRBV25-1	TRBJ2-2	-	CASQGPSVWSNTGELFF	TGTGCCTCTCAGGGCCCTTCGGTGTGGTCGAACACCGGGGAGCTGTTTTTT
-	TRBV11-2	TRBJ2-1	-	CASSYQAGEFF	TGTGCCAGCAGTTATCAGGCAGGGGAGTTCTTC
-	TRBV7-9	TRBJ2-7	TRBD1	CASSRPIGTGMWEQYF	TGTGCCAGCAGTCGTCCTATAGGGACAGGGATGTGGGAGCAGTACTTC
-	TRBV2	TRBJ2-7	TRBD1	CASSWTGSYEQYF	TGTGCCAGCAGTTGGACAGGGTCCTACGAGCAGTACTTC
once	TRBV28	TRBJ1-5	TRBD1	CASIIAGTGFNQPQHF	TGTGCCAGCATCATCGCCGGGACAGGGTTCAATCAGCCCCAGCATTTT
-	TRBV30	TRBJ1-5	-	CAWATALDQPQHF	TGTGCCTGGGCGACAGCTCTCGATCAGCCCCAGCATTTT
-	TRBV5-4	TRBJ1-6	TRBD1	CASSFEIQGNSPLHF	TGTGCCAGCAGCTTTGAAATACAGGGGAATTCACCCCTCCACTTT
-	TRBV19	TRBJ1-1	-	CASSIHSPGGVTEAFF	TGTGCCAGTAGTATCCATTCCCCGGGGGGAGTCACTGAAGCTTTCTTT
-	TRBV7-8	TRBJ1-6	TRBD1	CASSPQDRAGTLHF	TGTGCCAGCAGCCCCCAGGACAGGGCCGGAACCCTCCACTTT
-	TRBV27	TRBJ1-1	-	CASSLTVNTEAFF	TGTGCCAGCAGTTTGACAGTGAACACTGAAGCTTTCTTT
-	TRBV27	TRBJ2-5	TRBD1	CASSVTGGGKTQYF	TGTGCCAGCAGTGTGACAGGGGGCGGAAAGACCCAGTACTTC
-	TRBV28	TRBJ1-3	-	CASRDRSSGNTIYF	TGTGCCAGCAGAGACAGGTCCTCTGGAAACACCATATATTTT
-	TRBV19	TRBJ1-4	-	CASSTLRNEKLFF	TGTGCCAGTAGTACCCTACGCAATGAAAAACTGTTTTTT
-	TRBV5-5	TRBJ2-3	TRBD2	CASSQLPQTSITTDTQYF	TGTGCCAGCAGCCAACTACCGCAGACTAGCATCACCACAGATACGCAGTATTTT